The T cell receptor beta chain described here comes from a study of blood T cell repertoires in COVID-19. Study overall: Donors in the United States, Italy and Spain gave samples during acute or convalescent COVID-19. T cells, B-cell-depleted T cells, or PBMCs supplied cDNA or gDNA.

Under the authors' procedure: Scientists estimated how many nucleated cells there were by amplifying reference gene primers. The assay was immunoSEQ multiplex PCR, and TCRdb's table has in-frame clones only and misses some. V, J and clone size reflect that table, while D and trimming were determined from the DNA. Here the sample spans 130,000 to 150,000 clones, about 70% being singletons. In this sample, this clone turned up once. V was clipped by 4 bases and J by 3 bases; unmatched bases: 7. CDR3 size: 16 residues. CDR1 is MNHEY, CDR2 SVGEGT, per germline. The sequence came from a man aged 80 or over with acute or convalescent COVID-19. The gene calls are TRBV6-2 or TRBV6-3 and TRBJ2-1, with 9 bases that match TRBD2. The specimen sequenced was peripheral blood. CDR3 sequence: CASSSPLAGHYNEQFF. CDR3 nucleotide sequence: TGTGCCAGCAGTTCCCCTCTAGCGGGGCACTACAATGAGCAGTTCTTC.